The sample holds many counts of the clone carrying this T cell receptor beta chain. RNA transcripts gave rise to amplified TCR beta CDR3 regions. In the first-round RT-PCR of the TCR CDR3, the HTBI primer set was used. Each CDR3 protein is one row after TCRdb ran MiXCR on the multiplex PCR reads. Among hundreds of thousands of distinct CDR3 sequences listed, about 16% were seen once. Germline V lookup: CDR1 SGHTA, CDR2 FQGTGA. The ends were cut back, 0 bases at V and 4 bases at J, with 14 bases in the middle. The CDR3 has 16 amino acids. This entry belongs to a study of T cells in Graves' hyperthyroidism and ophthalmopathy.

This receptor was taken from a woman aged 25 to 45 with Graves' hyperthyroidism. The J gene is TRBJ2-3, the V gene TRBV7-3; D gene unclear. The sequencing sample was made of blood. The CDR3 is CASSLTGFSESDTQYF. In nucleotides, the CDR3 is TGTGCCAGCAGCTTAACAGGGTTTTCGGAGTCAGATACGCAGTATTTT.